The 8 T cell receptor beta chains in this list originate from one sample, sequenced in a study of CD8 T cells in Susac syndrome. The RNA, 0.5 to 1 ug, was put through reverse transcription using random hexamers. TCRdb recomputed calls from the immunoSEQ multiplex PCR reads with MiXCR, one row per CDR3 protein. Among about 71,000 distinct CDR3 sequences, 93% were seen once, and the ten largest hold around 0.15%. The specimen was CD4+ T cells from PBMCs. The receptors originated from a human donor with Susac syndrome.

The V gene is TRBV28, the J gene TRBJ1-2; D gene unclear. V lost 6 bases and J 7 bases, leaving 15 bases between the germline ends. CDR1 and CDR2 (germline): MDHEN, SYDVKM. The CDR3 consists of 13 residues. The CDR3 DNA reads TGTGCCAGCAGGCAGAGGGCTACGCTTGGCTACACCTTC. Encoded protein: CASRQRATLGYTF.

V is TRBV9 and J is TRBJ2-5; tentatively, D is TRBD1 (5 bases). The CDR3 covers 15 residues. The ends were cut back, 0 bases at V and 2 bases at J, with 11 bases in the middle. Germline CDR1 is SGDLS and CDR2 is YYNGEE. The CDR3 sequence is CASSVEGMTQETQYF. The CDR3 nucleotides are TGTGCCAGCAGCGTAGAGGGGATGACACAAGAGACCCAGTACTTC.

The chain couples TRBV4-3 to TRBJ2-3, with TRBD2 matching 10 bases. The CDR3 is 15 amino acids. Germline loops: CDR1 LGHNA, CDR2 YSLEER. The ends lost 1 base at V and 3 bases at J; junction bases unmatched: 1. The CDR3 DNA follows: TGCGCCAGCAGCCAAGGGGGACTAGCGACAGATACGCAGTATTTT. It yields the protein CASSQGGLATDTQYF.

The J gene is TRBJ2-7, the V gene TRBV11-3; D is possibly TRBD1 (6 bases). The V end was cut by 5 bases, the J end by 1 base, with 21 bases between. The CDR3 is 17 residues long. Germline V gene sequence: CDR1 SGHNT, CDR2 YENEEA. CDR3 amino acids: CASSHGHPGTPSYEQYF. In DNA, the CDR3 is TGTGCCAGCAGCCATGGGCACCCCGGGACACCTTCCTACGAGCAGTACTTC.

The CDR3 spells CASSFSGLGSPLHF. The CDR3 coding sequence is TGTGCCAGCAGCTTTTCAGGGCTCGGGTCACCCCTCCACTTT. The V and J genes are TRBV7-2 and TRBJ1-6, with D possibly TRBD1 on 5 matching bases. This CDR3 spans 14 amino acids. Trimming removed 3 bases at V and 10 bases at J, with 13 bases between. CDR1 and CDR2 from the germline V gene are SGHTA and FQGNSA.

The rearrangement uses TRBV7-9 and TRBJ2-3; no reliable D call. Germline assignment: CDR1 SEHNR and CDR2 FQNEAQ (reference sequence). CDR3 length: 15 residues. V lost 1 base, J lost 1 base, and 9 bases lay in between. The CDR3 DNA reads as TGTGCCAGCAGCTTAGATCCTGGCGGCACAGATACGCAGTATTTT. This encodes CASSLDPGGTDTQYF.

The chain couples TRBV5-1 to TRBJ2-5, with a weak D call TRBD2 (5 bases). The germline CDR1 and CDR2 sequences are SGHRS and YFSETQ. V was trimmed by 6 bases and J by 2 bases, leaving 8 bases between them. This CDR3 has 12 residues. Here the CDR3 reads CASTGDQETQYF. The CDR3 DNA is TGCGCCAGCACCGGGGATCAAGAGACCCAGTACTTC.

The V and J genes are TRBV30 and TRBJ2-1; D possibly matches TRBD1 or TRBD2 (5 bases each). Looked up from germline, CDR1 is GTSNPN and CDR2 is SVGIG (reference sequence). V shed 2 bases and J shed 9 bases, with 11 bases lying between them. This CDR3 comprises 12 residues. The CDR3 is CAWSPGAPEQFF. The CDR3 bases are TGTGCCTGGAGTCCCGGGGCGCCTGAGCAGTTCTTC.